This T cell receptor (beta chain) was obtained from a study of T cell responses to AZD1222 COVID-19 vaccine. Only in-frame clones appear in the TCRdb table, and some are missing; sequencing was by immunoSEQ multiplex PCR. The sample consists of roughly 150,000 clones, 94% of them appearing once. CDR1 is SGHNT, CDR2 YYREEE, per germline (reference sequence). This CDR3 contains 12 residues. V dropped 4 bases and J dropped 11 bases, with 14 bases sitting between them. Findings and caveats of the study: Donors, mostly white British, included more females; clonal diversity was possibly underestimated.

As regards this clone: The target antigen is unknown.

Second-dose recipients at about 4 or about 12 weeks were treated as one pooled group. This sequence was found in an adult who received the AZD1222 COVID-19 vaccine. Sequencing used peripheral blood, obtained 28 days after the second AZD1222 dose. V is TRBV5-4 and J is TRBJ2-3; a possible D gene is TRBD1 (5 bases). This chain's CDR3 is CASSGGARVQYF. As DNA, the CDR3 is TGTGCCAGCAGCGGTGGGGCTAGGGTGCAGTATTTT.